The next 20 T cell receptor beta chains were all read from a single sample in a study of OX40 agonist ivuxolimab in advanced cancers. Libraries were prepared by immunoSEQ multiplex PCR; TCRdb keeps only in-frame clonotypes and omits some of them. The data contain fewer than 85,000 clones, roughly 90% of them singletons. Here the sequenced sample was CD4+ or CD8+ T cells sorted from blood, taken in a trial of the OX40 agonist ivuxolimab. These receptors originate from an adult with an advanced solid tumor such as melanoma, head and neck, liver or kidney cancer.

The V call is TRBV5-6, the J call TRBJ1-5; D perhaps matches TRBD1 (6 bases). CDR1 and CDR2 from the germline V gene are SGHDT and YYEEEE. This CDR3 contains 12 residues. V was shortened by 4 bases and J by 4 bases, with 6 bases between the two germline ends. In nucleotides, the CDR3 is TGTGCCAGCAGCCAGGGGAATCAGCCCCAGCATTTT. Protein product: CASSQGNQPQHF. The full variable domain, with the rest looked up from reference TRBV5-6 and TRBJ1-5, is DAGVTQSPTHLIKTRGQQVTLRCSPKSGHDTVSWYQQALGQGPQFIFQYYEEEERQRGNFPDRFSGHQFPNYSSELNVNALLLGDSALYLCASSQGNQPQHFGDGTRLSIL.

The V and J genes are TRBV19 and TRBJ2-3; tentatively, D is TRBD1 (5 bases). V lost 3 bases, J lost 4 bases, and 14 bases lay in between. In germline, CDR1 is LNHDA, CDR2 SQIVND (reference sequence). The CDR3 is 15 amino acids. CDR3: CASSILTGAADTQYF. CDR3 DNA: TGTGCCAGTAGTATTCTCACTGGGGCCGCAGATACGCAGTATTTT.

The J gene is TRBJ2-7, the V gene TRBV27, with D possibly matching TRBD2 (5 bases). V gave up 6 bases and J gave up 5 bases, with 17 bases separating them. This CDR3 comprises 14 residues. The germline CDR1 and CDR2 sequences are MNHEY and SMNVEV (reference sequence). The CDR3 loop is CASSPPGYWHEQYF. The CDR3 DNA reads as TGTGCCAGCAGCCCCCCGGGGTATTGGCACGAGCAGTACTTC.

The rearrangement links TRBV9 to TRBJ2-3; 7 bases align to TRBD2. The germline gives CDR1 SGDLS, CDR2 YYNGEE. CDR3 length: 16 amino acids. The trim removed 0 bases at V and 1 base at J, leaving 5 bases unmatched. The CDR3, as DNA: TGTGCCAGCAGCGTAGAGGGGAGCGGGGGCACAGATACGCAGTATTTT. As protein: CASSVEGSGGTDTQYF.

This clone qualifies as medium-sized. The chain is built from TRBV7-7 and TRBJ2-7; no firm D call. Trimming pared 1 base from V and 2 bases from J, leaving 6 bases between. The CDR3 spans 13 residues. Germline values: CDR1 SSHAT, CDR2 FNYEAQ (reference sequence). CDR3 loop: CASSLEIAYEQYF. Written as DNA, the CDR3 is TGTGCCAGCAGCTTAGAGATAGCCTACGAGCAGTACTTC.

V and J are TRBV10-2 and TRBJ2-2, with 7 bases fitting TRBD1. CDR1 is WSHSY and CDR2 is SAAADI in the germline V gene. The CDR3 length is 17 residues. Trimming cost V 6 bases and J 5 bases; bases outside gene matches: 15. The CDR3 DNA reads as TGCGCCAGCAGGACGGACAGGACCCTCGATTCGACCGGGGAGCTGTTTTTT. This codes for CASRTDRTLDSTGELFF.

This rearrangement joins TRBV9 to TRBJ1-6; D remains ambiguous. CDR3 length: 12 amino acids. Trimming cost V 4 bases and J 5 bases, with 4 bases left between them. The germline V gene has CDR1 SGDLS and CDR2 YYNGEE. The CDR3 nucleotides are TGTGCCAGCAGCCCTAATAATTCACCCCTCCACTTT. Its protein product is CASSPNNSPLHF. Drawing the rest from reference TRBV9 and TRBJ1-6, the complete variable domain is DSGVTQTPKHLITATGQRVTLRCSPRSGDLSVYWYQQSLDQGLQFLIQYYNGEERAKGNILERFSAQQFPDLHSELNLSSLELGDSALYFCASSPNNSPLHFGNGTRLTVT.

The chain joins TRBV7-9 to TRBJ2-5; D perhaps matches TRBD1 (6 bases). The CDR3 has 15 residues. Trimming cost V 1 base and J 1 base, with 10 bases left between them. CDR1 and CDR2 from the germline V gene are SEHNR and FQNEAQ (reference sequence). The CDR3 nucleotides are TGTGCCAGCAGCTTAGGACAGGCCTCCCAAGAGACCCAGTACTTC. Its protein product is CASSLGQASQETQYF.

The rearrangement links TRBV7-9 to TRBJ2-3; D is tentatively TRBD1 or TRBD2 (7 bases each). The CDR3 has 15 amino acids. V was shortened by 1 base and J by 3 bases, with 11 bases between the two germline ends. Germline assignment: CDR1 SEHNR and CDR2 FQNEAQ (reference sequence). DNA of the CDR3: TGTGCCAGCAGCTTAGGCAGGGGGGGTACAGATACGCAGTATTTT. Translating it yields CASSLGRGGTDTQYF.

The chain carries TRBV5-6 and TRBJ1-3; unclear D gene. Looked up from germline, CDR1 is SGHDT and CDR2 is YYEEEE. The V end lost 0 bases, the J end lost 0 bases, and 13 bases lay between the germline ends. The CDR3 is made up of 17 amino acids. The CDR3 protein is CASSLAQRIYSGNTIYF. DNA of the CDR3: TGTGCCAGCAGCTTGGCCCAGCGTATTTACTCTGGAAACACCATATATTTT.

This chain connects TRBV6-1 to TRBJ1-5, with D unresolved. With 1 base removed from V and 4 bases from J, the gap between germline ends came to 11 bases. The length of the CDR3 is 15 residues. In germline, CDR1 is MNHNS, CDR2 SASEGT. The CDR3 coding sequence is TGTGCCAGCAGTGAAGTAGAGGCCGTAAATCAGCCCCAGCATTTT. It yields the protein CASSEVEAVNQPQHF.

The chain employs TRBV4-1 and TRBJ2-7; 8 positions agree with TRBD1. The CDR3 is 14 amino acids. Germline V lookup: CDR1 MGHRA, CDR2 YSYEKL. The V segment lost 1 base and the J segment 5 bases; nucleotides outside the gene matches: 4. CDR3 in amino acids: CASSQGQGSHEQYF. CDR3 nucleotide sequence: TGCGCCAGCAGCCAAGGACAGGGGAGCCACGAGCAGTACTTC.

The gene calls are TRBV7-3 and TRBJ1-1, with D perhaps TRBD1 (6 bases). The CDR3 runs 14 residues. Trimming shortened V by 4 bases and J by 1 base, and 10 bases separated the two germline ends. In germline, CDR1 is SGHTA, CDR2 FQGTGA. CDR3 residues: CASSSHRENTEAFF. CDR3 nucleotide sequence: TGTGCCAGCAGCTCCCACAGGGAGAACACTGAAGCTTTCTTT. Complete variable domain (other parts from reference TRBV7-3 and TRBJ1-1): GAGVSQTPSNKVTEKGKYVELRCDPISGHTALYWYRQSLGQGPEFLIYFQGTGAADDSGLPNDRFFAVRPEGSVSTLKIQRTERGDSAVYLCASSSHRENTEAFFGQGTRLTVV.

The V gene is TRBV6-5, the J gene TRBJ2-7; 8 bases match TRBD2. The J segment lost 4 bases and the V segment lost 1 base, leaving 6 bases of the junction unmatched. Germline V lookup: CDR1 MNHEY, CDR2 SVGAGI. The length of the CDR3 is 15 residues. CDR3 loop: CASSYYSGGGYEQYF. CDR3 bases: TGTGCCAGCAGTTACTACTCGGGGGGGGGATACGAGCAGTACTTC.

V gene TRBV11-2 combines with J gene TRBJ2-3, with D uncertain. The germline V gene encodes CDR1 SGHAT and CDR2 FQNNGV. The CDR3 loop spans 12 amino acids. The germline V and J ends were trimmed by 3 bases and 3 bases, with 4 bases remaining between them. CDR3 sequence: CASSLITDTQYF. The CDR3 DNA reads as TGTGCCAGCAGCTTGATAACAGATACGCAGTATTTT.

The chain uses TRBV7-8 and TRBJ2-7; D is unclear. CDR1 and CDR2 from the germline V gene are SGHVS and FQNEAQ. Trimming left V 0 bases short and J 3 bases short, with 6 bases between. The CDR3 has 13 residues. The DNA for the CDR3 is TGTGCCAGCAGCTTAGCCTATGACTACGAGCAGTACTTC. This encodes CASSLAYDYEQYF.

This clone is a singleton in its sample. The genes are TRBV5-1 and TRBJ2-5, with a possible D match to TRBD2 (6 bases). V lost 0 bases, J lost 5 bases, and 11 bases lay in between. The CDR3 spans 14 residues. CDR1 is SGHRS and CDR2 is YFSETQ in the germline V gene. The CDR3 DNA follows: TGCGCCAGCAGCTTGGTAGCAGGGAGGGAGACCCAGTACTTC. Translating it yields CASSLVAGRETQYF.

The chain joins TRBV4-1 to TRBJ2-7, with TRBD1 identical over 8 bases. V shed 1 base, J shed 2 bases, and the junction held 10 bases outside the gene matches. The CDR3 is 17 residues long. Germline V gives CDR1 MGHRA, CDR2 YSYEKL. CDR3 bases: TGCGCCAGCAGCCAAGTTCCCGGGACAGGCTATACCTACGAGCAGTACTTC. Translating it yields CASSQVPGTGYTYEQYF.

This chain links TRBV5-1 with TRBJ2-5; D remains ambiguous. CDR1 is SGHRS, CDR2 YFSETQ, per germline. This CDR3 has 13 amino acids. Trimming took 4 bases from V and 0 from J, leaving 7 bases between them. This CDR3 reads CASSPYNQETQYF. For the CDR3, the DNA is TGCGCCAGCAGCCCCTACAACCAAGAGACCCAGTACTTC. The full variable domain, rest sourced from reference TRBV5-1 and TRBJ2-5, is KAGVTQTPRYLIKTRGQQVTLSCSPISGHRSVSWYQQTPGQGLQFLFEYFSETQRNKGNFPGRFSGRQFSNSRSEMNVSTLELGDSALYLCASSPYNQETQYFGPGTRLLVL.

The chain links TRBV2 to TRBJ2-1; D perhaps matches TRBD2 (7 bases). The CDR3 has 14 residues. V lost 11 bases and J 5 bases, leaving 19 bases between the germline ends. CDR1 is SNHLY and CDR2 is FYNNEI in the germline V gene. In nucleotides, the CDR3 is TGTGCCTCAAGGGGGGGGAGACTACACAATGAGCAGTTCTTC. Its translation is CASRGGRLHNEQFF. Supplemented by reference TRBV2 and TRBJ2-1, the full variable domain reads EPEVTQTPSHQVTQMGQEVILRCVPISNHLYFYWYRQILGQKVEFLVSFYNNEISEKSEIFDDQFSVERPDGSNFTLKIRSTKLEDSAMYFCASRGGRLHNEQFFGPGTRLTVL.